The 23 T cell receptor beta chains presented below share a single source sample, sequenced in a study of cytomegalovirus exposure and HLA in healthy donors. TCRdb's table, derived via immunoSEQ multiplex PCR, lists solely in-frame clones and lacks some. The sample contains about 130,000 clones, 90% of which appear only once. The specimen sequenced was PBMCs. These receptors were taken from a woman in her thirties in good health and CMV-seropositive.

With respect to this clone: This CDR3 is also generated by other DNA sequences in the sample. The rearrangement joins TRBV29-1 to TRBJ1-5; the match to TRBD1 covers 8 bases. The length of the CDR3 is 13 residues. Looked up from germline, CDR1 is SQVTM and CDR2 is ANQGSEA. V shed 4 bases and J 5 bases; nucleotides not matched to a gene: 4. The CDR3 DNA sequence: TGCAGCGTTGGCGACAGGGGAGATCAGCCCCAGCATTTT. Residues: CSVGDRGDQPQHF.

The V and J genes are TRBV29-1 and TRBJ2-7; 11 bases fit TRBD2. The junction had 4 bases not matched to a gene; V was cut back by 3 bases and J by 0 bases. This CDR3 has 15 residues. Germline V CDR1 and CDR2: SQVTM, ANQGSEA. This CDR3 is CSVEGLAEGSYEQYF. In DNA form, the CDR3 reads TGCAGCGTTGAGGGACTAGCGGAGGGCTCCTACGAGCAGTACTTC.

The J gene is TRBJ2-5, the V gene TRBV5-1; D is possibly TRBD1 (6 bases). CDR3 length equals 14 residues. CDR1 is SGHRS and CDR2 is YFSETQ in the germline V gene. V gave up 5 bases and J gave up 4 bases, with 15 bases separating them. CDR3 region: CASSSLQGTETQYF. CDR3 sequence (DNA): TGCGCCAGCAGTTCCCTACAGGGTACAGAGACCCAGTACTTC.

The chain joins TRBV28 to TRBJ1-5; the D gene is possibly TRBD1 (6 bases). Germline CDR1 is MDHEN and CDR2 is SYDVKM. The CDR3 contains 14 residues. V lost 4 bases and J lost 5, with 12 bases in between. In DNA form, the CDR3 reads TGTGCCAGCAGTTCCCACTGGACAGATCAGCCCCAGCATTTT. It yields the protein CASSSHWTDQPQHF. The full variable domain, its missing parts supplied by reference TRBV28 and TRBJ1-5, is DVKVTQSSRYLVKRTGEKVFLECVQDMDHENMFWYRQDPGLGLRLIYFSYDVKMKEKGDIPEGYSVSREKKERFSLILESASTNQTSMYLCASSSHWTDQPQHFGDGTRLSIL.

This clone occurred once. The genes are TRBV10-3 and TRBJ2-7; 10 bases map to TRBD2. The length of the CDR3 is 17 residues. Per germline, CDR1 ENHRY and CDR2 SYGVKD. The J segment lost 2 bases and the V segment lost 4 bases, leaving 11 bases of the junction unmatched. In DNA, the CDR3 is TGTGCCATCAGTGCGTTGAAGCGGGAGGGCCCCCCCTACGAGCAGTACTTC. This translates into CAISALKREGPPYEQYF.

V and J are TRBV2 and TRBJ2-1; 14 bases map to TRBD2. The germline V gene encodes CDR1 SNHLY and CDR2 FYNNEI. V trimming: 9 bases; J trimming: 2 bases; junction bases outside the gene matches: 9. This CDR3 region has 17 residues. As DNA, the CDR3 is TGTGCCAGTCTGACTAGCGGGAGGGCCGTTCCCTACAATGAGCAGTTCTTC. Residues: CASLTSGRAVPYNEQFF. The variable domain in full, completed from reference TRBV2 and TRBJ2-1, reads EPEVTQTPSHQVTQMGQEVILRCVPISNHLYFYWYRQILGQKVEFLVSFYNNEISEKSEIFDDQFSVERPDGSNFTLKIRSTKLEDSAMYFCASLTSGRAVPYNEQFFGPGTRLTVL.

The chain employs TRBV10-2 and TRBJ2-2, with 7 bases that match TRBD2. Germline lookup yields CDR1 WSHSY and CDR2 SAAADI. Trimming cost V 4 bases and J 2 bases; bases outside gene matches: 4. This CDR3 contains 15 residues. The chain's CDR3 is CASSGLGLNTGELFF. The DNA of the CDR3 is TGCGCCAGCAGTGGCCTGGGACTAAACACCGGGGAGCTGTTTTTT.

V usage is TRBV5-1 and J usage is TRBJ2-7; 9 nucleotides match TRBD1. Germline loops: CDR1 SGHRS, CDR2 YFSETQ. V trimming: 4 bases; J trimming: 2 bases; junction bases outside the gene matches: 4. The CDR3 sequence is 14 residues long. The CDR3 DNA sequence: TGCGCCAGCAGCCCCGGGACAGGGACCTACGAGCAGTACTTC. Its translation: CASSPGTGTYEQYF.

The rearrangement uses TRBV5-4 and TRBJ2-1, with D possibly matching TRBD2 (6 bases). The CDR3 totals 16 residues. Trimming removed 2 bases from V and 4 bases from J, with 16 bases in between. Germline CDR1 reads SGHNT; CDR2 reads YYREEE (reference sequence). In DNA form, the CDR3 reads TGTGCCAGCAGCTTCGTTAGACTAGGACAATACAATGAGCAGTTCTTC. It is translated as CASSFVRLGQYNEQFF.

The V gene is TRBV5-1, the J gene TRBJ2-2; 7 bases fit TRBD1. The germline V gene has CDR1 SGHRS and CDR2 YFSETQ. The V segment lost 4 bases and the J segment 5 bases; nucleotides outside the gene matches: 11. This CDR3 contains 16 residues. CDR3 residues: CASSRPGQRETGELFF. CDR3 bases: TGCGCCAGCAGCCGTCCGGGACAGAGGGAAACCGGGGAGCTGTTTTTT.

This chain joins TRBV2 and TRBJ2-2; D may be TRBD2 (5 bases). The CDR3 consists of 13 residues. Germline V gene data show CDR1 as SNHLY and CDR2 as FYNNEI. Trimming stripped 9 bases from V and 5 bases from J, with 13 bases between. Written as DNA, the CDR3 is TGTGCCAGACTGGCTTCGGGGACCGGGGAGCTGTTTTTT. This gives the protein CARLASGTGELFF.

The chain couples TRBV29-1 to TRBJ2-7, with D perhaps TRBD1 (5 bases). Trimming left V 3 bases short and J 6 bases short, with 9 bases between. The CDR3 is made up of 11 amino acids. Germline V CDR1 and CDR2: SQVTM, ANQGSEA. CDR3 DNA: TGCAGCGTTGACAGGGATGGCGAGCAGTACTTC. Residues: CSVDRDGEQYF.

V is TRBV5-1 and J is TRBJ2-5, with D uncertain. The V gene lost 0 bases and the J gene lost 3 bases, with 9 bases spanning the gap. Germline loops: CDR1 SGHRS, CDR2 YFSETQ. The CDR3 has 14 amino acids. Here the CDR3 DNA reads TGCGCCAGCAGCTTGGTCGGTCAGGAAGAGACCCAGTACTTC. It codes for CASSLVGQEETQYF.

V usage is TRBV6-1 and J usage is TRBJ2-5; 8 bases are a match to TRBD2. Germline CDR1 and CDR2: MNHNS and SASEGT. The CDR3 has 12 amino acids. J gave up 5 bases and V 8 bases, and 4 bases lay outside the gene matches. Here the CDR3 DNA reads TGTGCCAGCGGGACTAGATGGGAGACCCAGTACTTC. It specifies CASGTRWETQYF.

This clone occurred once. The rearrangement uses TRBV28 and TRBJ1-2; tentatively, D is TRBD1 (5 bases). Germline V gene sequence: CDR1 MDHEN, CDR2 SYDVKM. The CDR3 length is 14 residues. Trimming took off 5 bases at V and 2 bases at J, with 12 bases between the two ends. The CDR3 DNA reads TGTGCCAGCAGTCCAGGGTTCGAGAACTATGGCTACACCTTC. Amino acid sequence: CASSPGFENYGYTF.

The chain links TRBV13 to TRBJ2-1, with 8 nucleotides matching TRBD1. Germline V gene lookup returns CDR1 PRHDT and CDR2 FYEKMQ (reference sequence). The CDR3 extends over 17 amino acids. V dropped 2 bases and J dropped 3; count of bases not matched to a gene: 9. The CDR3 DNA sequence: TGTGCCAGCAGCTTAACTCGATTCGGACAGGGCTACAATGAGCAGTTCTTC. Protein sequence: CASSLTRFGQGYNEQFF.

The V and J genes are TRBV7-3 and TRBJ2-2; weak D call: TRBD2 (6 bases). In germline, CDR1 is SGHTA, CDR2 FQGTGA. This CDR3 is 15 amino acids long. The V end lost 7 bases, the J end lost 4 bases, and 16 bases lay between the germline ends. The CDR3 DNA reads TGTGCCAGCAAAGACGGCACTAGCCCCACCGGGGAGCTGTTTTTT. Translation: CASKDGTSPTGELFF.

The chain recombines TRBV6-5 with TRBJ2-1; D unclear. V was pared by 5 bases and J by 13 bases, with 15 bases between. Germline V gives CDR1 MNHEY, CDR2 SVGAGI. The CDR3 loop spans 12 amino acids. In DNA, the CDR3 is TGTGCCAGCAGTCCTCAGCGAGGCCTACAGTTCTTC. It codes for CASSPQRGLQFF.

Remarks on this clone: Germline is not matched at one junction end, which may reflect a read error. The chain uses TRBV9 and TRBJ2-7; D gene uncertain. CDR1 is SGDLS and CDR2 is YYNGEE in the germline V gene. The CDR3 is 13 residues long. The CDR3 region is CASSGTPDAPRDF. The CDR3 DNA is TGTGCCAGCAGCGGCACCCCTGACGCACCTCGGGACTTC.

V is TRBV5-1 and J is TRBJ1-1, with 9 bases lining up with TRBD1. The V and J ends lost 2 bases and 1 base, in that order; junction bases with no gene match: 3. This CDR3 has 15 residues. Germline-derived CDR1 and CDR2 are SGHRS and YFSETQ. CDR3 sequence: CASSFTGQGNTEAFF. The CDR3 DNA is TGCGCCAGCAGCTTTACGGGACAGGGGAACACTGAAGCTTTCTTT.

The chain joins TRBV5-4 to TRBJ2-7; 8 bases are a match to TRBD2. Per germline, CDR1 SGHNT and CDR2 YYREEE (reference sequence). After removal of 1 base from V and 3 bases from J, the junction contained 6 bases not matched to a gene. This CDR3 contains 15 residues. CDR3 DNA sequence: TGTGCCAGCAGCTTGATTACGGGGGGGATCTACGAGCAGTACTTC. It encodes CASSLITGGIYEQYF.

This chain joins TRBV5-5 and TRBJ2-7, with D possibly TRBD2 on 5 matching bases. Between the trimmed V and J ends, which lost 4 bases and 4 bases, there was a span of 15 bases. Germline CDR1 is SGHKS and CDR2 is YYEKEE (reference sequence). The CDR3 sequence is 14 residues long. CDR3 nucleotide sequence: TGTGCCAGCAGCGAGGACTTAAATTTTTACGAGCAGTACTTC. Translating it yields CASSEDLNFYEQYF.

The chain has TRBV7-3 and TRBJ2-1; D may be TRBD2 (5 bases). CDR3 length equals 13 residues. The germline CDR1 and CDR2 sequences are SGHTA and FQGTGA. V lost 4 bases, J lost 8 bases, and 12 bases lay in between. CDR3 DNA sequence: TGTGCCAGCAGCTCAACTGAGGGCCATGAGCAGTTCTTC. Protein sequence: CASSSTEGHEQFF. Full variable domain (remainder filled in from reference TRBV7-3 and TRBJ2-1): GAGVSQTPSNKVTEKGKYVELRCDPISGHTALYWYRQSLGQGPEFLIYFQGTGAADDSGLPNDRFFAVRPEGSVSTLKIQRTERGDSAVYLCASSSTEGHEQFFGPGTRLTVL.